This T cell receptor beta chain was identified during a study of shared clonotypes between healthy human individuals. Concerning this clone: The antigen is undetermined.

The data were produced by immunoSEQ multiplex PCR, yet TCRdb's version contains in-frame clones alone and is incomplete. The sample holds some 2,000,000 clones, approximately 95% seen once. V was shortened by 3 bases and J by 3 bases, with 21 bases between the two germline ends. CDR1 SGDLS and CDR2 YYNGEE come from the germline V gene. CDR3 length: 17 amino acids. Study results and caveats: Non-shared clonotypes had lower generation probabilities than clonotypes shared by all four sorted-subset donors.

This chain links TRBV9 with TRBJ1-1; TRBD1 is a possible D gene (5 bases). This TCR was sampled from a man between 18 and 29 years old in good health. The sequenced sample consisted of naive CD4+ T cells sorted from blood. Sample subset: CD45RA+ positively selected. The CDR3 loop is CASSAIGRGYADTEAFF. The DNA of the CDR3 is TGTGCCAGCAGCGCCATTGGTAGGGGCTATGCGGACACTGAAGCTTTCTTT.